What follows describes a single T cell receptor (beta chain). The PCR employed 60 Vbeta primers together with 13 Jbeta primers. Profiling relied on immunoSEQ multiplex PCR, and the TCRdb table lists in-frame clones only, not all of them. The table records around 94,000 clones, roughly 76% of them present only once. This specimen comes from a study of cytomegalovirus exposure and HLA in healthy donors. This receptor was identified in a woman aged 55-70 years in good health and CMV-seropositive. The source material was PBMCs.

CDR3 in DNA: TGTGCCAGCACCTCCAGGGGTTTCACCTACGAGCAGTACTTC. It encodes CASTSRGFTYEQYF. V and J are TRBV5-6 and TRBJ2-7; possibly TRBD1 for D (6 bases). This CDR3 spans 14 amino acids. Trimming stripped 6 bases from V and 2 bases from J, with 15 bases between. CDR1 is SGHDT, CDR2 YYEEEE, per germline.